The 2 T cell receptor beta chains presented below share a single source sample, sequenced in a study of shared clonotypes between healthy human individuals. Measured with immunoSEQ multiplex PCR; TCRdb has only the in-frame clones, and not every one. The profile shows hundreds of thousands of clones, 95% to 98% of them singletons. Selected positively for CCR7 and CD45RO-negative, naive CD8 cells excluded terminally differentiated effector memory CD45RA+ cells. Sequencing was performed on naive CD8+ T cells sorted from blood. These receptors were collected from a man aged 25-45 years in good health.

The chain employs TRBV11-2 and TRBJ2-5; perhaps TRBD1 as D (6 bases). V gave up 5 bases and J gave up 4 bases, with 8 bases separating them. The CDR3 spans 12 residues. CDR1 is SGHAT, CDR2 FQNNGV, per germline. The CDR3 reads CASSETGETQYF. Here the CDR3 DNA reads TGTGCCAGCAGCGAGACAGGAGAGACCCAGTACTTC.

V gene TRBV5-4 combines with J gene TRBJ2-1; a possible D gene is TRBD1 (6 bases). Germline loops: CDR1 SGHNT, CDR2 YYREEE (reference sequence). V lost 4 bases and J lost 5, with 13 bases in between. The CDR3 loop spans 14 amino acids. The CDR3 sequence is CASSTIDRNNEQFF. The CDR3, as DNA: TGTGCCAGCAGCACCATTGACAGGAACAATGAGCAGTTCTTC.